This T cell receptor (beta chain) comes out of a study of spatial heterogeneity in lung cancer. Study overall: Within tumor regions, the number of TCR transcripts tracked closely with a T cell module score obtained from matched bulk RNA-seq. The study observed each unique TCR and UMI combination more than ten times on average in raw reads.

TCRdb passed the 5' RACE reads through MiXCR, listing each CDR3 protein once. The repertoire holds roughly 4,400 distinct CDR3 sequences, with approximately 13% as singletons. Time point of the sample: sample taken at primary tumor resection. Material for sequencing was whole RNA from tumor, nontumor lung or frozen PBMC, left unsorted. By sample fraction, this clonotype is medium-sized. Its antigen is still unknown. The library was designed around alpha chains, so this beta chain is a stray read whose abundance carries little weight. Overall study findings and caveats: Higher tumor mutation counts went along with higher counts of expanded intratumoral alpha and beta TCRs. Estimates put coverage of tumor T cells approximately 7% for alpha and roughly 13% for beta chains.

This receptor was taken from a male donor with early-stage non-small cell lung cancer. Sequencing was performed on lung tumor tissue, taken at surgery.

This CDR3 reads CASSLEGWSDTQYF. DNA of the CDR3: TGCGCCAGCAGCTTGGAGGGGTGGTCAGATACGCAGTATTTT. The chain recombines TRBV5-1 with TRBJ2-3; tentative D call: TRBD1 (5 bases). Germline assignment: CDR1 SGHRS and CDR2 YFSETQ. V was clipped by 0 bases and J by 4 bases, with 9 bases between them. The CDR3 is 14 amino acids.